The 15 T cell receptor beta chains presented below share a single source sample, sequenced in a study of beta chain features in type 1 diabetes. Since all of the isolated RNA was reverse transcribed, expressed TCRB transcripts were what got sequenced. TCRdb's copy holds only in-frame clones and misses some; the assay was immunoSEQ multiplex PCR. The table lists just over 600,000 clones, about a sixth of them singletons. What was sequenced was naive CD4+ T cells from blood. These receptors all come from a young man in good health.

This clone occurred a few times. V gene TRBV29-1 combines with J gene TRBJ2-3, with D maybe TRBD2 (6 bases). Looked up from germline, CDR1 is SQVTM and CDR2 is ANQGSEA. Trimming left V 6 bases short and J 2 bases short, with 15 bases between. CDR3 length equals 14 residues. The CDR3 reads CSVSRDFNTDTQYF. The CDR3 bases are TGCAGCGTCTCCCGGGACTTTAACACAGATACGCAGTATTTT.

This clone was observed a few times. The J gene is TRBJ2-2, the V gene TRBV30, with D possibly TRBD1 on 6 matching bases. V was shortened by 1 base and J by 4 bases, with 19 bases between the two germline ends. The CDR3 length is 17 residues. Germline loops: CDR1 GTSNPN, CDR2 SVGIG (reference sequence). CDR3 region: CAWSARGFVRSTGELFF. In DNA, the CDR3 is TGTGCCTGGAGTGCCAGGGGTTTTGTCCGTAGCACCGGGGAGCTGTTTTTT.

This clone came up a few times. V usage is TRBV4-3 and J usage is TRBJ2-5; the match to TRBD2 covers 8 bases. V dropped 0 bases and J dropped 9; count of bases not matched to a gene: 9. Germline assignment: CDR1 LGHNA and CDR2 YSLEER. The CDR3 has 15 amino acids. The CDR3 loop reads CASSQETSGGWAQYF. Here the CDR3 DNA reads TGCGCCAGCAGCCAAGAAACTAGCGGTGGATGGGCCCAGTACTTC.

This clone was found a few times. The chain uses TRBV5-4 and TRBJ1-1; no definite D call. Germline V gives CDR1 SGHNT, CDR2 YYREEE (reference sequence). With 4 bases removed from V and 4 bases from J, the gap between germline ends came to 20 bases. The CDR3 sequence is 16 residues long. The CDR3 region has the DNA TGTGCCAGCAGCAATCGGGGAACTTTGACGGGCACTGAAGCTTTCTTT. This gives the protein CASSNRGTLTGTEAFF.

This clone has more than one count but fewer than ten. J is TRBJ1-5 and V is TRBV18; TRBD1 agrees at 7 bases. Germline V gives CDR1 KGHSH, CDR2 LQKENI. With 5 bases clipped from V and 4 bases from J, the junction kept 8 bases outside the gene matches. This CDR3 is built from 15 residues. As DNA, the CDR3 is TGTGCCAGCTCAACGTCCGGGACAGCTAATCAGCCCCAGCATTTT. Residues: CASSTSGTANQPQHF.

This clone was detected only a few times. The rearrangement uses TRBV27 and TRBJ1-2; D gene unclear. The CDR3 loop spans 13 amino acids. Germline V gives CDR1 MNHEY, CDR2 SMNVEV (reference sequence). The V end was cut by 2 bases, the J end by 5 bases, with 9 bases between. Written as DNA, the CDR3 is TGTGCCAGCAGTTTAGACGGAAGGTATGGCTACACCTTC. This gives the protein CASSLDGRYGYTF.

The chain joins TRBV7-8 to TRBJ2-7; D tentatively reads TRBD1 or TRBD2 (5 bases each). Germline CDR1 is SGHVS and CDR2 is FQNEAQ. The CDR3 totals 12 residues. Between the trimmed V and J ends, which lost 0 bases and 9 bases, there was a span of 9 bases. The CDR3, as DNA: TGTGCCAGCAGCTTAGCGGGGCTAGCGCAGTACTTC. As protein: CASSLAGLAQYF.

CDR3 in amino acids: CASSSFSGRASSTGELFF. CDR3 bases: TGTGCCAGCAGCTCTTTCAGCGGGAGGGCCAGCAGCACCGGGGAGCTGTTTTTT. The rearrangement links TRBV7-7 to TRBJ2-2; 10 bases align to TRBD2. Germline trimming cut 4 bases from V and 4 bases from J; bases unmatched to any gene: 12. The CDR3 length is 18 residues. Germline values: CDR1 SSHAT, CDR2 FNYEAQ (reference sequence). The full variable domain, rest sourced from reference TRBV7-7 and TRBJ2-2, is GAGVSQSPRYKVTKRGQDVTLRCDPISSHATLYWYQQALGQGPEFLTYFNYEAQPDKSGLPSDRFSAERPEGSISTLTIQRTEQRDSAMYRCASSSFSGRASSTGELFFGEGSRLTVL.

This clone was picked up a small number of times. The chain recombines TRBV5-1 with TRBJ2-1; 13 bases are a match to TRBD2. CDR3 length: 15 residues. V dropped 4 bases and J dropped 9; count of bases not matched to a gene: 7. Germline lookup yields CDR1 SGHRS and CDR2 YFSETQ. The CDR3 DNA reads TGCGCCAGCAGCGACACTAGCGGGAGGGCCGGTGAGCAGTTCTTC. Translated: CASSDTSGRAGEQFF.

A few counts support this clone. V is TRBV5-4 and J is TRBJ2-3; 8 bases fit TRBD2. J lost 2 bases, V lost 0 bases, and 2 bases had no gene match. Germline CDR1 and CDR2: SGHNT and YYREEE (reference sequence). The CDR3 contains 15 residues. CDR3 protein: CASSLGAGVTDTQYF. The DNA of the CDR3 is TGTGCCAGCAGCTTGGGAGCGGGGGTCACAGATACGCAGTATTTT. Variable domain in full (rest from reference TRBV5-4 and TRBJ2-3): ETGVTQSPTHLIKTRGQQVTLRCSSQSGHNTVSWYQQALGQGPQFIFQYYREEENGRGNFPPRFSGLQFPNYSSELNVNALELDDSALYLCASSLGAGVTDTQYFGPGTRLTVL.

The DNA of the CDR3 is TGTGCCACCAGCTACTTAGGCCCGAAATCATCCTACGAGCAGTACTTC. It yields the protein CATSYLGPKSSYEQYF. The chain employs TRBV15 and TRBJ2-7, with D unclear. V lost 5 bases and J 1 base, leaving 18 bases between the germline ends. Germline V gene sequence: CDR1 LNHNV, CDR2 YYDKDF (reference sequence). The CDR3 totals 16 residues.

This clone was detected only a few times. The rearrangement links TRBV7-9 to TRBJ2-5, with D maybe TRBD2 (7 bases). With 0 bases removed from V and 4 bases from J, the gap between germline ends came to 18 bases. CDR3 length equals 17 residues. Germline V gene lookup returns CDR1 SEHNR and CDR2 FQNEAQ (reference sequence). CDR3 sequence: CASSLALSGGRGETQYF. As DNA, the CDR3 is TGTGCCAGCAGCTTAGCGCTCTCCGGGGGGCGAGGAGAGACCCAGTACTTC.

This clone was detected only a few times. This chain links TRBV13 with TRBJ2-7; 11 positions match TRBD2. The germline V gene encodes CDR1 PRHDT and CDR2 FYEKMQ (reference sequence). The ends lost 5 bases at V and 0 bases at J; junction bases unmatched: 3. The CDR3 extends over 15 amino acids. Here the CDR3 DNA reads TGTGCCAGCAGCCGACTAGCGGGGATCTCCTACGAGCAGTACTTC. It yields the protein CASSRLAGISYEQYF.

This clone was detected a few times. DNA for the CDR3: TGCGCCAGCAGCCTCCTCTCCTCGGGCGGGAGAACAGATACGCAGTATTTT. Encoded protein: CASSLLSSGGRTDTQYF. This chain connects TRBV4-3 to TRBJ2-3, with 7 bases identical to TRBD2. With V trimmed by 4 bases and J by 3 bases, 13 bases remained unmatched. The CDR3 is made up of 17 amino acids. Per germline, CDR1 LGHNA and CDR2 YSLEER.

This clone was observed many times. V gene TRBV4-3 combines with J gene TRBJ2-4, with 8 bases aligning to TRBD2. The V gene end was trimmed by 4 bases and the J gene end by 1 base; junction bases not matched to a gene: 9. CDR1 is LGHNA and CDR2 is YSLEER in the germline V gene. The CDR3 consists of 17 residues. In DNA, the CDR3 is TGCGCCAGCAGCCCCCGGGTCGGGGGGGACGCCAAAAACATTCAGTACTTC. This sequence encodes CASSPRVGGDAKNIQYF.